These 27 T cell receptor beta chains were sequenced from one sample in a study of blood T cell repertoires in COVID-19. The data were produced by immunoSEQ multiplex PCR, yet TCRdb's version contains in-frame clones alone and is incomplete. The sample holds around 40,000 clones, roughly 80% seen once. Input material: peripheral blood. The receptors stem from an elderly woman with acute or convalescent COVID-19.

This sequence joins TRBV7-2 and TRBJ1-1; TRBD1 matches 8 bases. V was clipped by 3 bases and J by 4 bases; unmatched bases: 10. This CDR3 comprises 16 residues. Looked up from germline, CDR1 is SGHTA and CDR2 is FQGNSA. The CDR3 nucleotides read TGTGCCAGCAGCTTCGGGACAGGTGGTCGGAGCACTGAAGCTTTCTTT. It specifies CASSFGTGGRSTEAFF.

V gene TRBV19 combines with J gene TRBJ2-1; 15 bases fit TRBD2. The CDR3 is 17 residues long. Germline V gives CDR1 LNHDA, CDR2 SQIVND (reference sequence). Germline trimming cut 5 bases from V and 2 bases from J; bases unmatched to any gene: 4. The CDR3 reads CASSRGLAGGPYNEQFF. The CDR3 nucleotides are TGTGCCAGTAGTCGGGGACTAGCGGGAGGTCCCTACAATGAGCAGTTCTTC.

This chain joins TRBV5-1 and TRBJ2-3; 8 bases map to TRBD2. There are 14 residues in the CDR3. The ends lost 5 bases at V and 2 bases at J; junction bases unmatched: 4. Germline values: CDR1 SGHRS, CDR2 YFSETQ. The CDR3 sequence: CASRDSGNTDTQYF. In DNA, the CDR3 is TGCGCCAGCAGGGATAGCGGGAACACAGATACGCAGTATTTT.

The CDR3 DNA is TGCGCCAGCAGCGAACAGGGGGAGGCCTATGGCTACACCTTC. Translated: CASSEQGEAYGYTF. The genes are TRBV5-1 and TRBJ1-2, with 8 bases fitting TRBD1. The V gene end was trimmed by 4 bases and the J gene end by 4 bases; junction bases not matched to a gene: 6. The CDR3 consists of 14 residues. CDR1 is SGHRS and CDR2 is YFSETQ in the germline V gene.

The rearrangement links TRBV12-3 or TRBV12-4 to TRBJ2-7, with no clear D. V lost 5 bases to trimming and J lost 4 bases, with 9 bases between them. CDR3 length: 12 amino acids. The CDR3 loop is CASSQMRYEQYF. The CDR3 nucleotides are TGTGCCAGCAGTCAAATGAGATACGAGCAGTACTTC.

The gene calls are TRBV5-1 and TRBJ2-1, with a tentative D call TRBD1 (6 bases). The length of the CDR3 is 13 residues. The V gene's germline CDR1 is SGHRS and CDR2 YFSETQ. V was cut by 6 bases and J by 8 bases, with 15 bases left in between. CDR3 nucleotides: TGCGCCAGCACCTTACGGGCAGGGGATGAGCAGTTCTTC. Its protein product is CASTLRAGDEQFF.

The chain links TRBV15 to TRBJ2-4, with 15 bases fitting TRBD2. Germline CDR1 reads LNHNV; CDR2 reads YYDKDF (reference sequence). Unmatched junction bases numbered 1, after V lost 5 bases and J lost 5 bases. The CDR3 extends over 15 amino acids. The CDR3: CATSGLAGGENIQYF. In DNA form, the CDR3 reads TGTGCCACCAGCGGACTAGCGGGAGGGGAAAACATTCAGTACTTC.

The chain combines TRBV5-6 with TRBJ1-6, with D possibly being TRBD1 (6 bases). The germline V gene encodes CDR1 SGHDT and CDR2 YYEEEE. This CDR3 comprises 17 residues. Between the trimmed V and J ends, which lost 3 bases and 8 bases, there was a span of 21 bases. CDR3: CASSSPTPGTRDSPLHF. The DNA for the CDR3 is TGTGCCAGCAGCTCCCCGACCCCCGGGACAAGAGATTCACCCCTCCACTTT. The full variable domain, in which reference TRBV5-6 and TRBJ1-6 provide the parts outside the CDR3, is DAGVTQSPTHLIKTRGQQVTLRCSPKSGHDTVSWYQQALGQGPQFIFQYYEEEERQRGNFPDRFSGHQFPNYSSELNVNALLLGDSALYLCASSSPTPGTRDSPLHFGNGTRLTVT.

This CDR3 reads CASSWDSSLGGGYTF. Written as DNA, the CDR3 is TGTGCCAGCAGTTGGGACTCCTCTCTGGGTGGTGGCTACACCTTC. The chain is built from TRBV6-5 and TRBJ1-2; weak D call: TRBD1 (5 bases). This CDR3 region has 15 residues. Germline-derived CDR1 and CDR2 are MNHEY and SVGAGI. The V gene lost 4 bases and the J gene lost 7 bases, with 19 bases spanning the gap.

The chain couples TRBV11-2 to TRBJ1-6, with 7 nucleotides matching TRBD1. The CDR3 is made up of 14 amino acids. J lost 9 bases, V lost 5 bases, and 7 bases had no gene match. Per the germline V gene, CDR1 is SGHAT and CDR2 is FQNNGV. CDR3 DNA sequence: TGTGCCAGCAGCCCAAGGGCAGGGGGTTCACCCCTCCACTTT. Amino acid sequence: CASSPRAGGSPLHF.

The chain is built from TRBV30 and TRBJ2-1, with 10 bases that match TRBD2. The CDR3 is 13 residues long. With V trimmed by 8 bases and J by 7 bases, 8 bases remained unmatched. Germline V gene lookup returns CDR1 GTSNPN and CDR2 SVGIG (reference sequence). CDR3 residues: CAVLAGVVNEQFF. The CDR3 DNA is TGTGCCGTCCTAGCGGGAGTAGTAAATGAGCAGTTCTTC.

This clone has a handful of counts. This rearrangement joins TRBV4-2 to TRBJ2-3; D not resolved. Germline V gives CDR1 LGHNA, CDR2 YNFKEQ. The CDR3 covers 16 residues. Trimming cost V 3 bases and J 1 base, with 14 bases left between them. CDR3 protein: CASSQARGLGTDTQYF. CDR3 nucleotide sequence: TGTGCCAGCAGCCAGGCCCGCGGCCTCGGCACAGATACGCAGTATTTT.

The rearrangement uses TRBV28 and TRBJ2-7, with a weak D call TRBD2 (6 bases). The CDR3 totals 15 residues. Germline V CDR1 and CDR2: MDHEN, SYDVKM. Trimming took off 6 bases at V and 1 base at J, with 16 bases between the two ends. The CDR3 loop is CASRSPSEGSYEQYF. The CDR3 DNA reads TGTGCCAGCAGGTCCCCTAGCGAAGGATCCTACGAGCAGTACTTC.

The V and J genes are TRBV2 and TRBJ2-3; TRBD2 matches 12 bases. The CDR3 runs 15 residues. Germline values: CDR1 SNHLY, CDR2 FYNNEI. With 3 bases clipped from V and 6 bases from J, the junction kept 4 bases outside the gene matches. The CDR3 DNA reads as TGTGCCAGCAGTGATACTAGCGGGAGGTTCGATACGCAGTATTTT. Translation: CASSDTSGRFDTQYF.

V gene TRBV7-2 combines with J gene TRBJ1-1; TRBD1 is a possible D gene (6 bases). Trimming removed 4 bases from V and 1 base from J, with 13 bases in between. The CDR3 has 15 residues. In germline, CDR1 is SGHTA, CDR2 FQGNSA. CDR3 bases: TGTGCCAGCAGCTCCAACAGGGTCGCGAACACTGAAGCTTTCTTT. Translated, it gives CASSSNRVANTEAFF. The full variable domain, rest sourced from reference TRBV7-2 and TRBJ1-1, is GAGVSQSPSNKVTEKGKDVELRCDPISGHTALYWYRQSLGQGLEFLIYFQGNSAPDKSGLPSDRFSAERTGGSVSTLTIQRTQQEDSAVYLCASSSNRVANTEAFFGQGTRLTVV.

This clone has a handful of counts. CDR3 amino acids: CASSRAGIDEQFF. The CDR3 DNA reads as TGCGCCAGCTCCCGGGCGGGGATCGATGAGCAGTTCTTC. The chain uses TRBV5-1 and TRBJ2-1; D is possibly TRBD2 (6 bases). V was cut by 7 bases and J by 8 bases, with 16 bases left in between. The CDR3 spans 13 residues. The germline V gene encodes CDR1 SGHRS and CDR2 YFSETQ.

The chain joins TRBV13 to TRBJ1-2, with 11 nucleotides matching TRBD1. From germline, CDR1 is PRHDT and CDR2 FYEKMQ (reference sequence). The CDR3 is 13 residues long. With 6 bases clipped from V and 9 bases from J, the junction kept 6 bases outside the gene matches. As DNA, the CDR3 is TGTGCCAGCAGTCGAGGGACAGGGGGGAGCTACACCTTC. It translates to CASSRGTGGSYTF. Using reference TRBV13 and TRBJ1-2 for the parts outside the CDR3, the full variable domain is AAGVIQSPRHLIKEKRETATLKCYPIPRHDTVYWYQQGPGQDPQFLISFYEKMQSDKGSIPDRFSAQQFSDYHSELNMSSLELGDSALYFCASSRGTGGSYTFGSGTRLTVV.

The chain has TRBV19 and TRBJ2-7; D is perhaps TRBD1 (6 bases). The germline V and J ends were trimmed by 10 bases and 2 bases, with 18 bases remaining between them. The CDR3 consists of 14 residues. The V gene's germline CDR1 is LNHDA and CDR2 SQIVND (reference sequence). CDR3 nucleotide sequence: TGTGCCAACGAAAGTCGGGACACAGCCTACGAGCAGTACTTC. This sequence encodes CANESRDTAYEQYF.

The chain carries TRBV2 and TRBJ1-2; D call uncertain. Trimming removed 4 bases from V and 1 base from J, with 13 bases in between. This CDR3 is 15 amino acids long. Germline assignment: CDR1 SNHLY and CDR2 FYNNEI. The CDR3 nucleotides are TGTGCCAGCAGTGTGAACCCAAGCTTTAACTATGGCTACACCTTC. It specifies CASSVNPSFNYGYTF.

This chain connects TRBV5-4 to TRBJ1-2; a weak D match, TRBD1 (5 bases). Germline V gene sequence: CDR1 SGHNT, CDR2 YYREEE (reference sequence). The CDR3 loop spans 13 amino acids. Between the trimmed V and J ends, which lost 4 bases and 2 bases, there was a span of 9 bases. The CDR3 DNA follows: TGTGCCAGCAGCCAGACAGCAAACTATGGCTACACCTTC. Translating it yields CASSQTANYGYTF.

The rearrangement links TRBV6-5 to TRBJ1-4; 7 bases agree with TRBD1. The V segment lost 5 bases and the J segment 5 bases; nucleotides outside the gene matches: 8. Germline V lookup: CDR1 MNHEY, CDR2 SVGAGI. There are 15 residues in the CDR3. CDR3 coding DNA: TGTGCCAGCAGTCCAAACGACAGGGAGAATGAAAAACTGTTTTTT. Its translation is CASSPNDRENEKLFF.

This clone was recorded many times. The chain is built from TRBV7-2 and TRBJ2-1; TRBD2 aligns across 12 bases. Germline V gene sequence: CDR1 SGHTA, CDR2 FQGNSA. The CDR3 is 16 amino acids. Trimming cost V 6 bases and J 7 bases; bases outside gene matches: 10. In DNA, the CDR3 is TGTGCCAGCAGTTCCTCCTCCGGGACTAGCGGGAATGAGCAGTTCTTC. Translation: CASSSSSGTSGNEQFF.

This clone was observed a single time. The chain joins TRBV9 to TRBJ2-3, with 7 bases fitting TRBD2. Germline-derived CDR1 and CDR2 are SGDLS and YYNGEE. The V and J ends lost 0 bases and 3 bases, in that order; junction bases with no gene match: 7. The CDR3 runs to 16 residues. The CDR3 bases are TGTGCCAGCAGCGTAGTCGGCGGGAGTGGGACAGATACGCAGTATTTT. This translates into CASSVVGGSGTDTQYF.

The chain employs TRBV11-2 and TRBJ2-5; 8 bases are a match to TRBD2. This CDR3 is built from 17 residues. V shed 1 base, J shed 3 bases, and the junction held 10 bases outside the gene matches. CDR1 is SGHAT, CDR2 FQNNGV, per germline. This chain's CDR3 is CASSLGVTGGFEETQYF. Here the CDR3 DNA reads TGTGCCAGCAGCTTAGGGGTTACGGGAGGGTTCGAAGAGACCCAGTACTTC.

This clone appeared a single time. The V gene is TRBV27, the J gene TRBJ2-1; 10 nucleotides match TRBD1. V lost 2 bases and J lost 10; bases outside the gene matches: 8. CDR1 is MNHEY and CDR2 is SMNVEV in the germline V gene (reference sequence). The CDR3 covers 15 residues. The CDR3 nucleotides are TGTGCCAGCAGTTTACAGACAGGGGGCGTTGAGGAGCAGTTCTTC. This sequence encodes CASSLQTGGVEEQFF.

The genes are TRBV3-1 (or the pseudogene TRBV3-2) and TRBJ2-3, with a weak D call TRBD1 (6 bases). V lost 4 bases to trimming and J lost 5 bases, with 22 bases between them. Germline lookup yields CDR1 LGHDT and CDR2 YNNKEL (reference sequence). This CDR3 is built from 17 residues. The CDR3 nucleotides are TGTGCCAGCAGCCCCCAAAGGGGGACCTCGAAGGGAGATACGCAGTATTTT. It translates to CASSPQRGTSKGDTQYF.

CDR3 region: CASSVSGATDTQYF. Here the CDR3 DNA reads TGTGCCAGCAGCGTTAGCGGGGCTACAGATACGCAGTATTTT. The chain recombines TRBV9 with TRBJ2-3; 8 nucleotides line up with TRBD2. V was clipped by 2 bases and J by 3 bases; unmatched bases: 2. This CDR3 contains 14 residues. Germline V gene sequence: CDR1 SGDLS, CDR2 YYNGEE.